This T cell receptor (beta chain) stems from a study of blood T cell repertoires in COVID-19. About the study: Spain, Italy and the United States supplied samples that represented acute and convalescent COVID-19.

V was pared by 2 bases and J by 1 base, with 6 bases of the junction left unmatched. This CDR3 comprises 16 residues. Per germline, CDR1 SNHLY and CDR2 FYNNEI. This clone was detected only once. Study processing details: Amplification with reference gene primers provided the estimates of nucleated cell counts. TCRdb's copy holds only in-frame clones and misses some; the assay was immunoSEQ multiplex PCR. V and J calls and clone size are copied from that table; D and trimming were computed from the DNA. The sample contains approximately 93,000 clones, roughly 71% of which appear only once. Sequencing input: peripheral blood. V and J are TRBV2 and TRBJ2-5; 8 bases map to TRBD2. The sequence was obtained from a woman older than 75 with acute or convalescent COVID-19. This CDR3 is CASSELGRATQETQYF. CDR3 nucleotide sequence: TGTGCCAGCAGTGAACTCGGGAGGGCGACCCAAGAGACCCAGTACTTC.